Shown below are 24 T cell receptor beta chains from a single sample sequenced in a study of OX40 agonist ivuxolimab in advanced cancers. Assay: immunoSEQ multiplex PCR; the TCRdb copy retains only in-frame clones and omits some. This sample has 100,000 or so clones, with around 80% found just once. Sequencing was performed on CD4+ or CD8+ T cells sorted from blood, taken in a trial of the OX40 agonist ivuxolimab. These receptors were taken from an adult with an advanced solid tumor such as melanoma, head and neck, liver or kidney cancer.

V gene TRBV7-2 combines with J gene TRBJ2-5; D possibly uses TRBD1 or TRBD2 (6 bases each). The DNA end favors TRBJ2-7, so the J call may be wrong. CDR3 length equals 14 residues. Germline assignment: CDR1 SGHTA and CDR2 FQGNSA. The CDR3 DNA reads as TGTGCCAGCAGCTTTGGAGGGGGAAGGAACGAGCAGTACTTC. It specifies CASSFGGGRNEQYF.

The chain joins TRBV18 to TRBJ1-2, with D maybe TRBD1 (6 bases). Germline CDR1 reads KGHSH; CDR2 reads LQKENI. The CDR3 has 18 amino acids. Trimming took 3 bases from V and 0 from J, leaving 20 bases between them. This CDR3 is CASSPFPGGTTSNYGYTF. The CDR3 nucleotides read TGTGCCAGCTCACCCTTCCCTGGCGGGACAACTTCTAACTATGGCTACACCTTC.

The rearrangement joins TRBV12-5 to TRBJ1-2; D call uncertain. The CDR3 sequence is 11 residues long. The germline V and J ends were trimmed by 7 bases and 11 bases, with 14 bases remaining between them. Germline V gives CDR1 LGHNT, CDR2 FRNRAP. Here the CDR3 DNA reads TGTGCTAGTGCCCTCGGGCCCGGGTACACCTTC. Residues: CASALGPGYTF.

Judged by abundance, this clone is medium-sized (0.01 to 0.1%). The V call is TRBV4-3, the J call TRBJ2-7, with TRBD1 matching over 7 bases. The V gene end was trimmed by 1 base and the J gene end by 7 bases; junction bases not matched to a gene: 10. CDR1 LGHNA and CDR2 YSLEER come from the germline V gene. The CDR3 contains 15 residues. CDR3 region: CASSQGRGSSWEQYF. The CDR3 DNA sequence: TGCGCCAGCAGCCAAGGCAGGGGGAGTTCGTGGGAGCAGTACTTC.

This rearrangement joins TRBV7-6 to TRBJ1-5; no firm D call. Germline values: CDR1 SGHVS, CDR2 FNYEAQ. The CDR3 is 15 residues long. Between the trimmed V and J ends, which lost 5 bases and 2 bases, there was a span of 13 bases. The CDR3 DNA follows: TGTGCCAGCAGCCCCCGTTGGGGTGGCAATCAGCCCCAGCATTTT. This encodes CASSPRWGGNQPQHF.

The rearrangement joins TRBV5-6 to TRBJ1-1; 8 bases match TRBD1. The trim removed 4 bases at V and 0 bases at J, leaving 8 bases unmatched. This CDR3 has 16 residues. Germline lookup yields CDR1 SGHDT and CDR2 YYEEEE. CDR3 residues: CASSQYDRGLNTEAFF. In DNA, the CDR3 is TGTGCCAGCAGCCAATACGACAGGGGTTTGAACACTGAAGCTTTCTTT. The full variable domain, its missing parts supplied by reference TRBV5-6 and TRBJ1-1, is DAGVTQSPTHLIKTRGQQVTLRCSPKSGHDTVSWYQQALGQGPQFIFQYYEEEERQRGNFPDRFSGHQFPNYSSELNVNALLLGDSALYLCASSQYDRGLNTEAFFGQGTRLTVV.

The rearrangement joins TRBV19 to TRBJ2-7, with 11 bases identical to TRBD2. The trim removed 3 bases at V and 3 bases at J, leaving 4 bases unmatched. The CDR3 covers 15 residues. In germline, CDR1 is LNHDA, CDR2 SQIVND (reference sequence). The CDR3 DNA reads as TGTGCCAGTAGTATGACTAGCGGGAAAGGCTACGAGCAGTACTTC. The encoded protein is CASSMTSGKGYEQYF.

This clone was seen a handful of times. The rearrangement joins TRBV19 to TRBJ1-5, with 8 bases lining up with TRBD1. From germline, CDR1 is LNHDA and CDR2 SQIVND (reference sequence). The length of the CDR3 is 13 residues. V lost 7 bases to trimming and J lost 5 bases; unmatched junction nucleotides: 4. In DNA form, the CDR3 reads TGTGCCAGTAAGGGACAGGATCATCAGCCCCAGCATTTT. It encodes CASKGQDHQPQHF. The full variable domain, its missing parts supplied by reference TRBV19 and TRBJ1-5, is DGGITQSPKYLFRKEGQNVTLSCEQNLNHDAMYWYRQDPGQGLRLIYYSQIVNDFQKGDIAEGYSVSREKKESFPLTVTSAQKNPTAFYLCASKGQDHQPQHFGDGTRLSIL.

In its sample, this clone was seen a few times. This chain joins TRBV12-5 and TRBJ1-2; TRBD1 is a possible D gene (6 bases). The germline V and J ends were trimmed by 3 bases and 7 bases, with 15 bases remaining between them. The CDR3 is 14 amino acids. Germline-derived CDR1 and CDR2 are LGHNT and FRNRAP. The CDR3 region has the DNA TGTGCTAGTGGTTTACACACAGGGATAGGTGGCTACACCTTC. Translating it yields CASGLHTGIGGYTF.

The chain is built from TRBV2 and TRBJ2-5; TRBD1 matches 10 bases. The CDR3 has 14 amino acids. Trimming cost V 9 bases and J 5 bases; bases outside gene matches: 9. Germline CDR1 and CDR2: SNHLY and FYNNEI. The CDR3 region has the DNA TGTGCCAGTACCCGACAGGGGGCGGGTGAGACCCAGTACTTC. Its translation: CASTRQGAGETQYF.

V is TRBV5-1 and J is TRBJ2-2; unclear D gene. CDR3 length: 12 residues. Germline lookup yields CDR1 SGHRS and CDR2 YFSETQ. The V end was cut by 4 bases, the J end by 2 bases, with 3 bases between. CDR3 protein: CASSANTGELFF. The CDR3 nucleotides are TGCGCCAGCAGCGCTAACACCGGGGAGCTGTTTTTT.

The chain joins TRBV7-9 to TRBJ1-6, with D possibly being TRBD1 (6 bases). The V end lost 4 bases, the J end lost 6 bases, and 13 bases lay between the germline ends. The CDR3 runs 15 residues. Germline V gene data show CDR1 as SEHNR and CDR2 as FQNEAQ (reference sequence). CDR3: CASSSDRTGNSPLHF. The CDR3 DNA is TGTGCCAGCAGCTCTGACAGGACCGGTAATTCACCCCTCCACTTT.

The chain links TRBV18 to TRBJ2-2; D remains ambiguous. Trimming shortened V by 6 bases and J by 1 base, and 6 bases separated the two germline ends. CDR3 length: 13 amino acids. Germline assignment: CDR1 KGHSH and CDR2 LQKENI. The CDR3 here is CASSLQNTGELFF. The CDR3 DNA reads TGTGCCAGCTCTCTTCAGAACACCGGGGAGCTGTTTTTT.

The genes are TRBV10-3 and TRBJ1-5; D remains ambiguous. The germline V gene has CDR1 ENHRY and CDR2 SYGVKD. V lost 0 bases and J 7 bases, leaving 4 bases between the germline ends. The CDR3 contains 12 residues. CDR3 sequence (DNA): TGTGCCATCAGTGAGTCGTGGCAGCCCCAGCATTTT. Its protein product is CAISESWQPQHF.

The chain couples TRBV7-2 to TRBJ1-1; 10 nucleotides line up with TRBD1. The CDR3 is 18 amino acids. J was trimmed by 4 bases and V by 5 bases; bases with no gene match: 16. Germline V gene sequence: CDR1 SGHTA, CDR2 FQGNSA. The CDR3 reads CASSRQTPGQGLPTEAFF. CDR3 coding DNA: TGTGCCAGCAGCCGACAAACCCCGGGACAGGGGCTTCCCACTGAAGCTTTCTTT.

The chain couples TRBV18 to TRBJ1-1, with a possible D match to TRBD1 (5 bases). V was cut by 3 bases and J by 0 bases, with 8 bases left in between. Germline V lookup: CDR1 KGHSH, CDR2 LQKENI. The CDR3 totals 14 residues. The CDR3 region is CASSPGHMNTEAFF. The DNA for the CDR3 is TGTGCCAGCTCACCCGGACACATGAACACTGAAGCTTTCTTT.

The CDR3 nucleotides are TGCGCCAGCAGCCAAGGGGACAGCTATCAGCCCCAGCATTTT. Translated, it gives CASSQGDSYQPQHF. The rearrangement joins TRBV4-1 to TRBJ1-5; 7 bases are a match to TRBD1. J lost 5 bases, V lost 1 base, and 2 bases had no gene match. The CDR3 spans 14 residues. The germline V gene encodes CDR1 MGHRA and CDR2 YSYEKL.

The chain joins TRBV13 to TRBJ2-3; D unclear. Germline V gene lookup returns CDR1 PRHDT and CDR2 FYEKMQ (reference sequence). The V and J ends lost 4 bases and 0 bases respectively, with 8 bases between them. The CDR3 runs to 14 residues. CDR3: CASSSGISTDTQYF. The DNA of the CDR3 is TGTGCCAGCAGCTCCGGAATTAGCACAGATACGCAGTATTTT.

The chain carries TRBV6-6 and TRBJ2-1, with D tentatively TRBD2 (6 bases). The CDR3 runs to 13 residues. Germline V gives CDR1 MNHNY, CDR2 SVGAGI (reference sequence). V was cut by 8 bases and J by 0 bases, with 8 bases left in between. The CDR3 nucleotides are TGTGCCAGCGGCGGGGCCTCCTACAATGAGCAGTTCTTC. This encodes CASGGASYNEQFF.

The chain joins TRBV7-2 to TRBJ2-5; unclear D gene. CDR1 and CDR2 from the germline V gene are SGHTA and FQGNSA. The V and J ends lost 0 bases and 6 bases respectively, with 11 bases between them. CDR3 size: 14 residues. The CDR3 DNA follows: TGTGCCAGCAGCTTAGCCGAGCCACGAAAGACCCAGTACTTC. Translation: CASSLAEPRKTQYF.

The genes are TRBV18 and TRBJ1-3, with no clear D. This CDR3 comprises 15 residues. Trimming left V 3 bases short and J 2 bases short, with 11 bases between. The germline V gene has CDR1 KGHSH and CDR2 LQKENI. The CDR3 coding sequence is TGTGCCAGCTCACCTAGCGTGACGGCTGGAAACACCATATATTTT. The encoded protein is CASSPSVTAGNTIYF.

The V gene is TRBV5-1, the J gene TRBJ2-1; no clear D gene. V gave up 0 bases and J gave up 0 bases, with 10 bases separating them. Germline V gene data show CDR1 as SGHRS and CDR2 as YFSETQ. The CDR3 length is 16 residues. In nucleotides, the CDR3 is TGCGCCAGCAGCTTGGGAGTAGCTCCCTCCTACAATGAGCAGTTCTTC. Translated: CASSLGVAPSYNEQFF.

The gene calls are TRBV6-5 and TRBJ1-6; D is ambiguous. CDR1 is MNHEY and CDR2 is SVGAGI in the germline V gene. This CDR3 contains 12 residues. The V end was cut by 0 bases, the J end by 10 bases, with 4 bases between. The CDR3 DNA reads TGTGCCAGCAGTTACTCGAGGTCACCCCTCCACTTT. Encoded protein: CASSYSRSPLHF.

The rearrangement joins TRBV6-1 to TRBJ2-7, with 8 nucleotides matching TRBD2. The V and J ends lost 6 bases and 2 bases, in that order; junction bases with no gene match: 6. The CDR3 consists of 14 residues. CDR1 is MNHNS, CDR2 SASEGT, per germline. CDR3 amino acids: CASSVAGLAYEQYF. Here the CDR3 DNA reads TGTGCCAGCAGCGTAGCGGGACTTGCCTACGAGCAGTACTTC.